This TCR beta chain was obtained from a study of T cell responses to AZD1222 COVID-19 vaccine. The CDR3 spans 14 residues. V was cut by 3 bases and J by 6 bases, with 12 bases left in between. Germline lookup yields CDR1 LNHDA and CDR2 SQIVND (reference sequence). Data came from immunoSEQ multiplex PCR; TCRdb stores just in-frame clones and leaves some out. Among about 160,000 clones listed, 80% to 90% were seen once. Specimen: peripheral blood, collected on day 0 of AZD1222 vaccination. The V call is TRBV19, the J call TRBJ2-1, with D tentatively TRBD2 (5 bases). This receptor was obtained from an adult in good health. The CDR3, as DNA: TGTGCCAGTAGTATCTTGGGGAGCCCCAATGAGCAGTTCTTC. It is translated as CASSILGSPNEQFF.